The source of this T cell receptor (beta chain) is a study of blood T cells in healthy people across ages. Study findings and constraints: More naive CD4+ cells and higher diversity marked long-lived donors relative to aged donors. Since the PBMCs were unsorted, naive and antigen-experienced cells could not be conclusively compared.

It was with a sample-barcoded 5' primer and a J-beta primer mix that a second PCR of roughly 7 to 12 cycles was run. The authors tagged each cDNA molecule using a template-switch adaptor with 12 random nucleotides. TCRdb used MiXCR to reprocess the 5' RACE reads, holding one entry per CDR3 protein. Counted here are around 1,100,000 distinct CDR3 sequences, 30% to 40% occurring once; the ten biggest clones make up under 15%. The V gene's germline CDR1 is LGHNA and CDR2 YSLEER. This CDR3 region has 15 residues. V was clipped by 4 bases and J by 1 base; unmatched bases: 5. Details on this clonotype: The antigen is undetermined.

Isolation recovered at least 6.5 million PBMCs from every sample. Sequenced: blood. This sequence was found in a man aged 18 to 30 in good health. This chain uses TRBV4-3 with TRBJ2-7; 9 positions match TRBD1. Here the CDR3 reads CASSPGQGPSYEQYF. CDR3 nucleotides: TGCGCCAGCAGCCCAGGACAGGGGCCTTCCTACGAGCAGTACTTC.